Below, one TCR beta chain is given with its context. The data were obtained in a study of blood T cell repertoires in COVID-19. The wider study: Acute-phase and convalescent COVID-19 samples originated in the United States, Italy and Spain.

The germline V gene has CDR1 SGHRS and CDR2 YFSETQ. Trimming removed 0 bases from V and 6 bases from J; junction bases left unmatched: 2. CDR3 length: 13 amino acids. TCRdb keeps only in-frame clones here, not all; method: immunoSEQ multiplex PCR. Of about 50,000 clones listed, around 85% are singletons. The sequencing sample was made of peripheral blood. The sequence came from a man between 60 and 70 years old with acute or convalescent COVID-19. This chain links TRBV5-1 with TRBJ2-7; 8 nucleotides agree with TRBD1. Written as DNA, the CDR3 is TGCGCCAGCAGCTTGGAGGGGACAGGCGAGCAGTACTTC. Translated: CASSLEGTGEQYF.